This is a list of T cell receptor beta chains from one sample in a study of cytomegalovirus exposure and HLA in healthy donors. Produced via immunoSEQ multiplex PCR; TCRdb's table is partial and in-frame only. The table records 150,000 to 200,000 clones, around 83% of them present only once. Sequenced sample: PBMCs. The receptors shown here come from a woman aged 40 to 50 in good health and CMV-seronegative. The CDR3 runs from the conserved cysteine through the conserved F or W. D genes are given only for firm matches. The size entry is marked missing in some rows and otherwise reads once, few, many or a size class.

CDR3aa: CASSPQTGGRETQYF
CDR3nt: TGTGCCAGCAGTCCCCAGACAGGGGGCCGGGAGACCCAGTACTTC
j_gene: TRBJ2-5
d_gene: TRBD1
v_gene: TRBV6-6
abundance: -

CDR3aa: CASTQKGVRDTEAFF
CDR3nt: TGTGCCAGCACCCAGAAGGGGGTACGGGACACTGAAGCTTTCTTT
j_gene: TRBJ1-1
d_gene: -
v_gene: TRBV2
abundance: -

CDR3aa: CASSQARASGITDTQYF
CDR3nt: TGCGCCAGCAGCCAAGCCAGGGCTAGCGGGATCACAGATACGCAGTATTTT
j_gene: TRBJ2-3
d_gene: TRBD2
v_gene: TRBV4-3
abundance: -

CDR3aa: CASSRSGESYNEQFF
CDR3nt: TGTGCCAGCAGCCGTAGCGGGGAGTCCTACAATGAGCAGTTCTTC
j_gene: TRBJ2-1
d_gene: TRBD2
v_gene: TRBV5-4
abundance: -

CDR3aa: CASSPRVGYGYTF
CDR3nt: TGTGCCAGCAGCCCGAGGGTGGGCTATGGCTACACCTTC
j_gene: TRBJ1-2
d_gene: -
v_gene: TRBV7-9
abundance: -

CDR3aa: CSVEGTDGYTF
CDR3nt: TGCAGCGTTGAGGGGACAGATGGCTACACCTTC
j_gene: TRBJ1-2
d_gene: TRBD1
v_gene: TRBV29-1
abundance: -

CDR3aa: CASSGGDRDFTEAFF
CDR3nt: TGCGCCAGCAGCGGGGGGGACAGGGACTTTACTGAAGCTTTCTTT
j_gene: TRBJ1-1
d_gene: TRBD1
v_gene: TRBV5-1
abundance: -

CDR3aa: CASSLWGDNLGEQYF
CDR3nt: TGTGCCAGCAGTTTATGGGGGGATAACTTGGGGGAGCAGTACTTC
j_gene: TRBJ2-7
d_gene: -
v_gene: TRBV27
abundance: few

CDR3aa: CASSLAVSSGNTIYF
CDR3nt: TGTGCCAGCAGCTTAGCGGTCAGCTCTGGAAACACCATATATTTT
j_gene: TRBJ1-3
d_gene: -
v_gene: TRBV7-2
abundance: -

CDR3aa: CASSQLASGIYNEQFF
CDR3nt: TGCGCCAGCAGCCAATTAGCTAGCGGGATCTACAATGAGCAGTTCTTC
j_gene: TRBJ2-1
d_gene: TRBD2
v_gene: TRBV4-3
abundance: -

CDR3aa: CASSTRQGTSSYNEQFF
CDR3nt: TGTGCCAGCAGCACCCGACAGGGGACAAGCTCCTACAATGAGCAGTTCTTC
j_gene: TRBJ2-1
d_gene: TRBD1
v_gene: TRBV4-2
abundance: -

CDR3aa: CASGLPLTGTEAFF
CDR3nt: TGTGCTAGTGGTTTACCTCTCACAGGGACTGAAGCTTTCTTT
j_gene: TRBJ1-1
d_gene: -
v_gene: TRBV12-5
abundance: -

CDR3aa: CASSQGLALEVGNEQFF
CDR3nt: TGTGCCAGCAGCCAGGGACTAGCTCTCGAGGTAGGCAATGAGCAGTTCTTC
j_gene: TRBJ2-1
d_gene: TRBD2
v_gene: TRBV4-2
abundance: once

CDR3aa: CASSLLTGGGYEQYF
CDR3nt: TGTGCCAGCAGCTTGTTGACAGGGGGCGGCTACGAGCAGTACTTC
j_gene: TRBJ2-7
d_gene: TRBD1
v_gene: TRBV7-9
abundance: -

CDR3aa: CASSPIPGPSYEQYF
CDR3nt: TGTGCCAGCAGCCCAATCCCAGGTCCATCCTACGAGCAGTACTTC
j_gene: TRBJ2-7
d_gene: -
v_gene: TRBV9
abundance: -

CDR3aa: CSSKIGTANTEAFF
CDR3nt: TGCAGCTCCAAGATCGGGACAGCTAACACTGAAGCTTTCTTT
j_gene: TRBJ1-1
d_gene: TRBD1
v_gene: TRBV29-1
abundance: -

CDR3aa: CASSYQSGYGYTF
CDR3nt: TGTGCCAGCAGCTATCAGTCAGGCTATGGCTACACCTTC
j_gene: TRBJ1-2
d_gene: -
v_gene: TRBV28
abundance: -

CDR3aa: CATSRGAPGQGSGNTIYF
CDR3nt: TGTGCCACCAGCAGAGGTGCTCCGGGACAGGGCTCTGGAAACACCATATATTTT
j_gene: TRBJ1-3
d_gene: TRBD1
v_gene: TRBV15
abundance: -

CDR3aa: CASSQVAGRYNYGYTF
CDR3nt: TGCGCCAGCAGCCAAGTGGCAGGGAGGTATAACTATGGCTACACCTTC
j_gene: TRBJ1-2
d_gene: -
v_gene: TRBV4-3
abundance: -

CDR3aa: CASSPGRANTEAFF
CDR3nt: TGTGCCAGTAGTCCGGGCAGGGCGAACACTGAAGCTTTCTTT
j_gene: TRBJ1-1
d_gene: -
v_gene: TRBV19
abundance: -

CDR3aa: CASSPYVGGQGRNTGELFF
CDR3nt: TGTGCCAGCAGCCCTTACGTGGGGGGACAGGGGCGGAACACCGGGGAGCTGTTTTTT
j_gene: TRBJ2-2
d_gene: TRBD1
v_gene: TRBV7-9
abundance: -

CDR3aa: CSVEQGSYGYTF
CDR3nt: TGCAGCGTTGAACAGGGAAGCTATGGCTACACCTTC
j_gene: TRBJ1-2
d_gene: -
v_gene: TRBV29-1
abundance: once

CDR3aa: CASSFTGAGSNQPQHF
CDR3nt: TGTGCCAGCAGCTTTACAGGGGCGGGGAGCAATCAGCCCCAGCATTTT
j_gene: TRBJ1-5
d_gene: TRBD1
v_gene: TRBV7-2
abundance: -

CDR3aa: CAGSGTQTGELFF
CDR3nt: TGTGCCGGCAGTGGAACACAGACCGGGGAGCTGTTTTTT
j_gene: TRBJ2-2
d_gene: -
v_gene: TRBV6-1
abundance: few

CDR3aa: CACSPMGGGQPQHF
CDR3nt: TGTGCCTGTTCCCCGATGGGAGGGGGTCAGCCCCAGCATTTT
j_gene: TRBJ1-5
d_gene: -
v_gene: TRBV30
abundance: -

CDR3aa: CASSLTGILDTQYF
CDR3nt: TGTGCCAGCAGTTTGACAGGGATTCTTGATACGCAGTATTTT
j_gene: TRBJ2-3
d_gene: TRBD1
v_gene: TRBV27
abundance: -

CDR3aa: CASSLDSTTRQSYTF
CDR3nt: TGCGCCAGCAGCTTGGACAGCACCACCCGGCAGAGCTACACCTTC
j_gene: TRBJ1-2
d_gene: -
v_gene: TRBV5-1
abundance: -

CDR3aa: CASSVGSSGGLLNTEAFF
CDR3nt: TGTGCCAGCAGCGTAGGAAGTAGTGGAGGACTTTTGAACACTGAAGCTTTCTTT
j_gene: TRBJ1-1
d_gene: -
v_gene: TRBV9
abundance: -

CDR3aa: CASSQQGRDIQYF
CDR3nt: TGTGCCAGCAGCCAACAGGGTAGGGACATTCAGTACTTC
j_gene: TRBJ2-4
d_gene: -
v_gene: TRBV5-6
abundance: -

CDR3aa: CASNRLAAFNEQFF
CDR3nt: TGTGCCAGTAACCGCCTAGCGGCATTCAATGAGCAGTTCTTC
j_gene: TRBJ2-1
d_gene: TRBD2
v_gene: TRBV6-5
abundance: -

CDR3aa: CASSPVPRLAGARYNEQFF
CDR3nt: TGCGCCAGCAGCCCAGTACCGCGACTAGCGGGAGCTCGCTACAATGAGCAGTTCTTC
j_gene: TRBJ2-1
d_gene: TRBD2
v_gene: TRBV5-1
abundance: -

CDR3aa: CATKTDRGLNGYTF
CDR3nt: TGTGCCACCAAGACGGACAGGGGGCTTAATGGCTACACCTTC
j_gene: TRBJ1-2
d_gene: TRBD1
v_gene: TRBV15
abundance: -

CDR3aa: CASSLEATSRYNEQFF
CDR3nt: TGTGCCAGCAGCTTAGAGGCTACTAGCCGCTACAATGAGCAGTTCTTC
j_gene: TRBJ2-1
d_gene: -
v_gene: TRBV7-9
abundance: once

CDR3aa: CASSSGQGKDSPLHF
CDR3nt: TGTGCCAGCAGCTCAGGACAGGGGAAGGATTCACCCCTCCACTTT
j_gene: TRBJ1-6
d_gene: TRBD1
v_gene: TRBV7-2
abundance: -

CDR3aa: CASSFTGEETQYF
CDR3nt: TGTGCCAGCAGCTTCACAGGGGAAGAGACCCAGTACTTC
j_gene: TRBJ2-5
d_gene: TRBD1
v_gene: TRBV5-4
abundance: -

CDR3aa: CASSKGLAGSTGELFF
CDR3nt: TGTGCCAGCAGCAAGGGACTAGCGGGATCCACCGGGGAGCTGTTTTTT
j_gene: TRBJ2-2
d_gene: TRBD2
v_gene: TRBV4-2
abundance: few

CDR3aa: CASSVGQGTGTQYF
CDR3nt: TGTGCCAGCAGCGTCGGACAGGGTACAGGTACGCAGTATTTT
j_gene: TRBJ2-3
d_gene: TRBD1
v_gene: TRBV9
abundance: -

CDR3aa: CASSYSRDRNTEAFF
CDR3nt: TGTGCCAGCAGTTACTCCCGGGACAGGAACACTGAAGCTTTCTTT
j_gene: TRBJ1-1
d_gene: TRBD1
v_gene: TRBV6-5
abundance: -

CDR3aa: CASSFQAGGWSYNEQFF
CDR3nt: TGTGCCAGCAGTTTTCAAGCGGGAGGATGGTCCTACAATGAGCAGTTCTTC
j_gene: TRBJ2-1
d_gene: TRBD2
v_gene: TRBV25-1
abundance: -

CDR3aa: CASSLHGPGQGARAFF
CDR3nt: TGTGCCAGCAGCTTACACGGTCCGGGACAGGGGGCGCGAGCTTTCTTT
j_gene: TRBJ1-1
d_gene: TRBD1
v_gene: TRBV7-2
abundance: -

CDR3aa: CAWSRGIQETQYF
CDR3nt: TGTGCCTGGAGTAGAGGAATTCAAGAGACCCAGTACTTC
j_gene: TRBJ2-5
d_gene: -
v_gene: TRBV30
abundance: once

CDR3aa: CASSGRTGGFGYTF
CDR3nt: TGTGCCAGCAGCGGCCGGACAGGGGGCTTTGGCTACACCTTC
j_gene: TRBJ1-2
d_gene: TRBD1
v_gene: TRBV9
abundance: -

CDR3aa: CASSYSTGRNEKLFF
CDR3nt: TGTGCCAGCAGTTACTCCACAGGGAGAAATGAAAAACTGTTTTTT
j_gene: TRBJ1-4
d_gene: -
v_gene: TRBV6-5
abundance: -

CDR3aa: CASSLSPDRPNTGELFF
CDR3nt: TGTGCCAGCAGCTTATCCCCTGACAGGCCCAACACCGGGGAGCTGTTTTTT
j_gene: TRBJ2-2
d_gene: -
v_gene: TRBV11-2
abundance: -

CDR3aa: CASSSDRVSYEQYF
CDR3nt: TGTGCCAGCAGCAGCGACAGGGTCTCCTACGAGCAGTACTTC
j_gene: TRBJ2-7
d_gene: TRBD1
v_gene: TRBV5-6
abundance: -

CDR3aa: CASSPGYLGYTF
CDR3nt: TGTGCCAGCAGCCCAGGGTACTTGGGCTACACCTTC
j_gene: TRBJ1-2
d_gene: -
v_gene: TRBV5-4
abundance: -

CDR3aa: CASTSAVGGGNTGELFF
CDR3nt: TGTGCCAGTACTTCTGCGGTGGGGGGAGGGAACACCGGGGAGCTGTTTTTT
j_gene: TRBJ2-2
d_gene: -
v_gene: TRBV19
abundance: -

CDR3aa: CASSEGFGTVYYNEQFF
CDR3nt: TGTGCCAGCAGTGAAGGTTTTGGGACAGTCTATTACAATGAGCAGTTCTTC
j_gene: TRBJ2-1
d_gene: TRBD1
v_gene: TRBV6-1
abundance: -

CDR3aa: CASSYGTTNEQFF
CDR3nt: TGTGCCAGCAGCTACGGGACTACAAATGAGCAGTTCTTC
j_gene: TRBJ2-1
d_gene: TRBD2
v_gene: TRBV7-9
abundance: once

CDR3aa: CASSIRSGTGAKGSYGYTF
CDR3nt: TGTGCCAGTAGTATTCGTTCCGGGACAGGGGCGAAGGGGAGCTATGGCTACACCTTC
j_gene: TRBJ1-2
d_gene: TRBD1
v_gene: TRBV19
abundance: -

CDR3aa: CASSSLAGGDEQFF
CDR3nt: TGTGCCAGCAGTTCACTAGCGGGGGGGGATGAGCAGTTCTTC
j_gene: TRBJ2-1
d_gene: TRBD2
v_gene: TRBV6-4
abundance: -

CDR3aa: CASSLSGNTEAFF
CDR3nt: TGTGCCAGCAGCCTTTCGGGTAACACTGAAGCTTTCTTT
j_gene: TRBJ1-1
d_gene: -
v_gene: TRBV11-3
abundance: few

CDR3aa: CASSPRSGGRDTEAFF
CDR3nt: TGTGCCAGCAGCCCTCGGAGTGGGGGCCGGGACACTGAAGCTTTCTTT
j_gene: TRBJ1-1
d_gene: -
v_gene: TRBV7-9
abundance: -

CDR3aa: CASSLQGFIGELFF
CDR3nt: TGTGCCAGCAGCCTTCAGGGGTTCATCGGGGAGCTGTTTTTT
j_gene: TRBJ2-2
d_gene: -
v_gene: TRBV7-7
abundance: -